Listed below are T cell receptor beta chains from one sample, sequenced in a study of CD8 T cells in ankylosing spondylitis. TCRdb reprocessed the 5' RACE reads with MiXCR, giving one entry per CDR3 protein. The profile covers roughly 440,000 distinct CDR3 sequences, with 17% appearing a single time and approximately 0.97% taken by the ten largest. Sequencing was performed on blood, either unsorted or a sorted T cell fraction (not recorded which). The receptors originated from a male donor with ankylosing spondylitis. The conserved cysteine and the conserved F or W are not part of the CDR3 here. Size tells how often a clone was seen (once, few, many) or the class of an expanded clone, and some rows leave it out.

few,TRBJ2-1,TRBV28,ASFTQGGDRGNYNEQF
-,TRBJ1-4,TRBV6-1,ASTPRPESEKLF
-,TRBJ1-4,TRBV20-1,SASPGYSGEKLF
-,TRBJ2-3,TRBV20-1,SALISGPTTNTQY
-,TRBJ2-5,TRBV12-3/TRBV12-4,ASSRGTSGQETQY
few,TRBJ2-1,TRBV2,ASSDGGTARNEQF
-,TRBJ2-7,TRBV4-1,ASSQRTGFYEQY
-,TRBJ1-2,TRBV29-1,SAKDPGHYGYT
-,TRBJ2-5,TRBV5-1,ASSDSGGALETQY
few,TRBJ2-7,TRBV20-1,SASRTGASYEQY
-,TRBJ2-3,TRBV20-1,SANSAATDTQY